This T cell receptor (beta chain) is from a study of blood T cell repertoires in COVID-19. Germline V lookup: CDR1 MNHEY, CDR2 SVGEGT. With V trimmed by 6 bases and J by 2 bases, 6 bases remained unmatched. This CDR3 region has 14 residues. Produced via immunoSEQ multiplex PCR; TCRdb's table is partial and in-frame only. The sample carries 25,000 to 35,000 clones, 85% recorded once. This rearrangement joins TRBV6-2 or TRBV6-3 to TRBJ2-7; 8 bases are shared with TRBD2. Sequenced: peripheral blood. The receptor was derived from a human donor in a cohort sampled during active COVID-19. CDR3 nucleotides: TGTGCCAGCAGCGACACGGGAGGGCCCTACGAGCAGTACTTC. Its protein product is CASSDTGGPYEQYF.